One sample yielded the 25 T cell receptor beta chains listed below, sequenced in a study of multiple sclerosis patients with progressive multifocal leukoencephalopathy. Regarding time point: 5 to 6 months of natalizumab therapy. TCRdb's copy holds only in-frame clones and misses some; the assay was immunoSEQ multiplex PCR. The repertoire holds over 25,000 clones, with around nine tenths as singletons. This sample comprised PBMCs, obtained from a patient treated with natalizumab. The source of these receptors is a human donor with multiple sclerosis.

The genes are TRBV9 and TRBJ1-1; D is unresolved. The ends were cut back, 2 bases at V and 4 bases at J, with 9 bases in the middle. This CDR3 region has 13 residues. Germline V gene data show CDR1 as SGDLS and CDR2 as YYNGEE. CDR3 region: CASSVTSSTEAFF. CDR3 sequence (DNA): TGTGCCAGCAGCGTGACTTCGAGCACTGAAGCTTTCTTT.

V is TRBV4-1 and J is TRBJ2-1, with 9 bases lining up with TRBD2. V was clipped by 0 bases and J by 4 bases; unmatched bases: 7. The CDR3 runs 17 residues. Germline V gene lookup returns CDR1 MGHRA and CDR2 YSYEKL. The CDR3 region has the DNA TGCGCCAGCAGCCAAGATCGGATAGCGGGAGTGTACAATGAGCAGTTCTTC. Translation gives CASSQDRIAGVYNEQFF.

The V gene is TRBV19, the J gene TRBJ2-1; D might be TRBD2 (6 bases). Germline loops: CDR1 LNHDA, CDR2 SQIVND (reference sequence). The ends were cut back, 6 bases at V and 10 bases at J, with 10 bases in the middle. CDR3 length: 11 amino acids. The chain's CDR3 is CASRRGLEQFF. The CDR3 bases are TGTGCCAGTAGGCGCGGACTAGAGCAGTTCTTC.

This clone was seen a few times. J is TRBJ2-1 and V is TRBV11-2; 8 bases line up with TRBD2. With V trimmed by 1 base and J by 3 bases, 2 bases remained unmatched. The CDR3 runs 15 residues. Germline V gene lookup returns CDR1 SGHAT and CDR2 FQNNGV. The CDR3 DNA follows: TGTGCCAGCAGCTTAGCACTAGCGGACTACAATGAGCAGTTCTTC. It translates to CASSLALADYNEQFF. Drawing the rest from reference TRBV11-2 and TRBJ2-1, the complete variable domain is EAGVAQSPRYKIIEKRQSVAFWCNPISGHATLYWYQQILGQGPKLLIQFQNNGVVDDSQLPKDRFSAERLKGVDSTLKIQPAKLEDSAVYLCASSLALADYNEQFFGPGTRLTVL.

The CDR3 sequence: CASSPPPVLSGNTIYF. The CDR3 bases are TGTGCCAGCTCACCACCGCCAGTACTCTCTGGAAACACCATATATTTT. The V call is TRBV18, the J call TRBJ1-3; D not resolved. Germline CDR1 is KGHSH and CDR2 is LQKENI. The CDR3 runs 16 residues. Trimming stripped 0 bases from V and 0 bases from J, with 9 bases between.

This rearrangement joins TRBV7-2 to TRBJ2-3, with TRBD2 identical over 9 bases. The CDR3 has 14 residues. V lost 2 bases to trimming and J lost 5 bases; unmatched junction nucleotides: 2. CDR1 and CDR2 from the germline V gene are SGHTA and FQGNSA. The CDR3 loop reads CASSLRLAEDTQYF. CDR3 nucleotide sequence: TGTGCCAGCAGCTTACGACTAGCGGAAGATACGCAGTATTTT.

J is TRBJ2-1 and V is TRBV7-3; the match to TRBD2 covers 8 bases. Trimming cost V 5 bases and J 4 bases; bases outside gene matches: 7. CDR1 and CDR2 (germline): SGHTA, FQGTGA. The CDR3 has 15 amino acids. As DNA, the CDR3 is TGTGCCAGCAGCCCACCGGGACTAGGGTACAATGAGCAGTTCTTC. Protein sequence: CASSPPGLGYNEQFF.

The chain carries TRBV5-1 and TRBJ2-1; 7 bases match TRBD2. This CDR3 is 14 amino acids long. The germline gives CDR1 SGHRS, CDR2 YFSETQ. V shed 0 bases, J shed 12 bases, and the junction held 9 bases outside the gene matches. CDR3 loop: CASSLETSRDGQFF. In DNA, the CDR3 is TGCGCCAGCAGCTTGGAGACTAGCAGAGATGGGCAGTTCTTC.

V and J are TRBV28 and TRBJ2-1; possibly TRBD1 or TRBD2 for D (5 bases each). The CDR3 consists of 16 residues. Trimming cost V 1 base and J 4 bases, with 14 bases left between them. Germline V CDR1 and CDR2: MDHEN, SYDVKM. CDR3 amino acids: CASSLSGQIPYNEQFF. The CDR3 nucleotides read TGTGCCAGCAGTTTATCGGGGCAGATCCCTTACAATGAGCAGTTCTTC.

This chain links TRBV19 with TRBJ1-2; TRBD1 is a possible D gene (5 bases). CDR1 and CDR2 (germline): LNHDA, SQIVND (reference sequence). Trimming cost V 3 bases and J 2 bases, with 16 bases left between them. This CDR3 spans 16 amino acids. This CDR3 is CASSIGTPLVNYGYTF. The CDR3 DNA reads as TGTGCCAGTAGTATCGGGACCCCACTAGTGAACTATGGCTACACCTTC.

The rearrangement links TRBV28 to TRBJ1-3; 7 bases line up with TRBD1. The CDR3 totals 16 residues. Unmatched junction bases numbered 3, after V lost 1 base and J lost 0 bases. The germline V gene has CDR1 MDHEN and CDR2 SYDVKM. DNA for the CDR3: TGTGCCAGCAGTTTATTTGGACAGGTCTCTGGAAACACCATATATTTT. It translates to CASSLFGQVSGNTIYF.

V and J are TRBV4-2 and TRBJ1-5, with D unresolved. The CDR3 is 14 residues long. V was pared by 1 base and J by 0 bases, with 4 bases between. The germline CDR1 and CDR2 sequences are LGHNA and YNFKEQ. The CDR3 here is CASSQVGSNQPQHF. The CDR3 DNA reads TGTGCCAGCAGCCAAGTTGGTAGCAATCAGCCCCAGCATTTT.

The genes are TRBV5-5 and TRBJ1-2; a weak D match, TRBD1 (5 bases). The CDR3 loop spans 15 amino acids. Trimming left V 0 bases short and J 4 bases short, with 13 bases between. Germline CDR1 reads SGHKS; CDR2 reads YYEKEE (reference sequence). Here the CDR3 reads CASSLGSGSGYGYTF. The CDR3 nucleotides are TGTGCCAGCAGCTTGGGATCAGGGAGCGGCTATGGCTACACCTTC.

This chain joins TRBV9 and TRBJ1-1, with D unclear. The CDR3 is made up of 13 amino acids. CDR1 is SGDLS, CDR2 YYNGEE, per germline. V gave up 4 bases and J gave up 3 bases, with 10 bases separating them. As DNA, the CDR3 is TGTGCCAGCAGCCCACGGAGGGACACTGAAGCTTTCTTT. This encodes CASSPRRDTEAFF.

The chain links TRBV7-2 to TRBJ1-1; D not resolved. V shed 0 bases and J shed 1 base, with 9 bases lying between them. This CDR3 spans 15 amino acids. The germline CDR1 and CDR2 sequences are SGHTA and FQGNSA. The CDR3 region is CASSLAGTSNTEAFF. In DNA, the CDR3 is TGTGCCAGCAGCTTAGCAGGCACCTCGAACACTGAAGCTTTCTTT.

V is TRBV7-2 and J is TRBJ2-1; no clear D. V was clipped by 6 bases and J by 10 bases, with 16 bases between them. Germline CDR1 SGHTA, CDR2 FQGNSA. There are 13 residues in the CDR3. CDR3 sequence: CASSPGPLFEQFF. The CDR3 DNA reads TGTGCCAGCAGTCCCGGGCCCCTTTTCGAGCAGTTCTTC. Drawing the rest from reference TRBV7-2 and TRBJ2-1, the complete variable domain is GAGVSQSPSNKVTEKGKDVELRCDPISGHTALYWYRQSLGQGLEFLIYFQGNSAPDKSGLPSDRFSAERTGGSVSTLTIQRTQQEDSAVYLCASSPGPLFEQFFGPGTRLTVL.

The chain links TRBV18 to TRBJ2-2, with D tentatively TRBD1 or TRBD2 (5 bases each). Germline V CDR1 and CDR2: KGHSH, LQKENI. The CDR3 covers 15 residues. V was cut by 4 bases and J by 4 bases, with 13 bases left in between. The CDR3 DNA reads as TGTGCCAGCTCACTAGGGGACGCCCCCACCGGGGAGCTGTTTTTT. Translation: CASSLGDAPTGELFF.

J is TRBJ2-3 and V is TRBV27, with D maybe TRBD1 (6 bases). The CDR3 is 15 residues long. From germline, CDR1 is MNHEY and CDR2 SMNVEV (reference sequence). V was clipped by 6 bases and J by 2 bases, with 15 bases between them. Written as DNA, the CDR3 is TGTGCCAGCAGCGCAGGGGCCCTATACACAGATACGCAGTATTTT. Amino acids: CASSAGALYTDTQYF.

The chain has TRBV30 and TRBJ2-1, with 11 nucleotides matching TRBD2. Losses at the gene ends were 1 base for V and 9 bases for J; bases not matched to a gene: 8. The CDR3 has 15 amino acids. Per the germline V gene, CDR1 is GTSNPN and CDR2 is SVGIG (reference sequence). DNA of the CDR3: TGTGCCTGGAGTGCTGGGACTAGCGGCCGGGGTGAGCAGTTCTTC. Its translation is CAWSAGTSGRGEQFF.

CDR3 coding DNA: TGTGCCAGCAGCTTTTCGAGCACTGAAGCTTTCTTT. This translates into CASSFSSTEAFF. The chain couples TRBV5-4 to TRBJ1-1; the D is unclear. CDR3 size: 12 residues. Trimming pared 2 bases from V and 4 bases from J, leaving 6 bases between. CDR1 and CDR2 from the germline V gene are SGHNT and YYREEE (reference sequence).

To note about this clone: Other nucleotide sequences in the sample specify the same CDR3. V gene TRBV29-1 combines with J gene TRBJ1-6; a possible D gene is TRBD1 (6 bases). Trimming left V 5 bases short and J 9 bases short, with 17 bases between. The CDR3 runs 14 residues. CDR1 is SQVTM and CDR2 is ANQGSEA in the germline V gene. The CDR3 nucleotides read TGCAGCGTTTCAAGGGGGAAAGCGGGTTCACCCCTCCACTTT. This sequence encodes CSVSRGKAGSPLHF. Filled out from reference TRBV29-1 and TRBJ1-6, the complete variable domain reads SAVISQKPSRDICQRGTSLTIQCQVDSQVTMMFWYRQQPGQSLTLIATANQGSEATYESGFVIDKFPISRPNLTFSTLTVSNMSPEDSSIYLCSVSRGKAGSPLHFGNGTRLTVT.

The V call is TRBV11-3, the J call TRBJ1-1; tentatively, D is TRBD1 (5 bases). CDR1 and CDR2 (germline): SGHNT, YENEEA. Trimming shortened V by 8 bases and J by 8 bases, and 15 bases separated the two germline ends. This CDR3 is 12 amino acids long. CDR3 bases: TGTGCCAGCGGTCGGGGGTCCAGCGAAGCTTTCTTT. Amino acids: CASGRGSSEAFF.

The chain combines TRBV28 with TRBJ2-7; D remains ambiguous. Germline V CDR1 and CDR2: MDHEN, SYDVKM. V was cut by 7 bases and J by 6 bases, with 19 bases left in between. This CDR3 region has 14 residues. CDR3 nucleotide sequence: TGTGCCAGCACCCAGACTCGTAATCTCTCCGAGCAGTACTTC. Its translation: CASTQTRNLSEQYF.

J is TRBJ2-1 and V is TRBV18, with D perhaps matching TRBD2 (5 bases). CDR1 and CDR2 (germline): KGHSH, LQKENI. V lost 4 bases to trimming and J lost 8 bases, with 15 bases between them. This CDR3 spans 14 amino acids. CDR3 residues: CASSLKLEGHEQFF. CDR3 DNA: TGTGCCAGCTCACTAAAACTAGAAGGCCATGAGCAGTTCTTC.

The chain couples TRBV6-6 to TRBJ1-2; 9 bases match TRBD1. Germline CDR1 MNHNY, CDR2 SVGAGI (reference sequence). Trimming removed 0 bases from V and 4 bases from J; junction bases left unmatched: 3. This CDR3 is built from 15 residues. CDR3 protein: CASSYSGQGTYGYTF. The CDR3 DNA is TGTGCCAGCAGTTACTCAGGACAGGGGACCTATGGCTACACCTTC.